These 31 T cell receptor beta chains came from one sample sequenced in a study of cytomegalovirus exposure and HLA in healthy donors. It was with 60 Vbeta and 13 Jbeta primers that the PCR ran. Only in-frame clones appear in the TCRdb table, and some are missing; sequencing was by immunoSEQ multiplex PCR. The sample includes 97,000 or so clones, about three quarters of them seen just once. Specimen: PBMCs. The receptors here all came from a man aged 35 to 55 in good health and CMV-seronegative.

Only a few counts were recorded for this clone. V gene TRBV5-4 combines with J gene TRBJ2-7; 9 nucleotides line up with TRBD2. The CDR3 consists of 15 residues. The germline V gene has CDR1 SGHNT and CDR2 YYREEE (reference sequence). With 4 bases clipped from V and 3 bases from J, the junction kept 8 bases outside the gene matches. The CDR3 reads CASSPAGGARYEQYF. The CDR3 DNA reads TGTGCCAGCAGCCCAGCGGGGGGCGCTCGCTACGAGCAGTACTTC.

On this clone itself: Sequence at one end of the junction differs from germline and may be a read error. The gene calls are TRBV7-9 and TRBJ2-5; 7 nucleotides line up with TRBD2. Germline values: CDR1 SEHNR, CDR2 FQNEAQ (reference sequence). This CDR3 contains 13 residues. CDR3 loop: CSSGTKKKETQYF. CDR3 sequence (DNA): TGTTCCAGCGGGACTAAGAAAAAAGAGACCCAGTACTTC.

The chain links TRBV5-1 to TRBJ2-1; 11 bases align to TRBD2. Germline V gene lookup returns CDR1 SGHRS and CDR2 YFSETQ. This CDR3 is built from 15 residues. Losses at the gene ends were 0 bases for V and 9 bases for J; bases not matched to a gene: 5. In nucleotides, the CDR3 is TGCGCCAGCAGCTTGGGACTAGCGGGGTCAATTGAGCAGTTCTTC. This encodes CASSLGLAGSIEQFF.

The chain has TRBV27 and TRBJ1-2, with 11 bases lining up with TRBD1. Germline CDR1 MNHEY, CDR2 SMNVEV (reference sequence). Losses at the gene ends were 0 bases for V and 5 bases for J; bases not matched to a gene: 5. This CDR3 spans 16 amino acids. CDR3 nucleotide sequence: TGTGCCAGCAGTTTATCACGGACAGGGGGCACGTATGGCTACACCTTC. Protein: CASSLSRTGGTYGYTF.

This clone has only one observation. The chain has TRBV19 and TRBJ1-2; D gene unclear. This CDR3 is built from 14 residues. V lost 6 bases, J lost 3 bases, and 14 bases lay in between. Per the germline V gene, CDR1 is LNHDA and CDR2 is SQIVND (reference sequence). This CDR3 reads CASRDSDRDYGYTF. The DNA for the CDR3 is TGTGCCAGTAGAGACTCTGACCGAGACTATGGCTACACCTTC.

This rearrangement joins TRBV10-3 to TRBJ1-1; D is uncertain. Trimming removed 4 bases from V and 2 bases from J, with 8 bases in between. CDR3 length: 13 amino acids. The V gene's germline CDR1 is ENHRY and CDR2 SYGVKD. This CDR3 is CAISASVNTEAFF. The CDR3 DNA follows: TGTGCCATCAGTGCCTCAGTTAACACTGAAGCTTTCTTT.

This chain links TRBV10-3 with TRBJ1-3, with no clear D. CDR1 is ENHRY and CDR2 is SYGVKD in the germline V gene. Trimming left V 10 bases short and J 0 bases short, with 13 bases between. The CDR3 is made up of 14 amino acids. The CDR3 DNA is TGTGCCAGTAGTGGAGGGAGCTCTGGAAACACCATATATTTT. Translated: CASSGGSSGNTIYF.

V gene TRBV5-1 combines with J gene TRBJ2-2; D gene uncertain. Germline CDR1 reads SGHRS; CDR2 reads YFSETQ. CDR3 size: 13 residues. The V and J ends lost 0 bases and 7 bases respectively, with 7 bases between them. DNA for the CDR3: TGCGCCAGCAGCTTGGCGCGTGGCGGGGAGCTGTTTTTT. Amino acids: CASSLARGGELFF.

V is TRBV2 and J is TRBJ2-7; 8 bases line up with TRBD1. The V segment lost 5 bases and the J segment 2 bases; nucleotides outside the gene matches: 8. There are 15 residues in the CDR3. Germline lookup yields CDR1 SNHLY and CDR2 FYNNEI. The CDR3 sequence: CASSFGRGPAYEQYF. The CDR3 DNA reads TGTGCCAGCAGTTTCGGCAGGGGGCCGGCCTACGAGCAGTACTTC.

This chain links TRBV4-3 with TRBJ2-5, with unresolved D. V gave up 5 bases and J gave up 5 bases, with 12 bases separating them. In germline, CDR1 is LGHNA, CDR2 YSLEER. This CDR3 contains 13 residues. The CDR3, as DNA: TGCGCCAGCAGCTCATTACTCGGGGAGACCCAGTACTTC. Translating gives CASSSLLGETQYF.

This clone was counted only a few times. The rearrangement links TRBV7-3 to TRBJ2-2, with 8 bases identical to TRBD1. CDR3 length equals 15 residues. Germline V gives CDR1 SGHTA, CDR2 FQGTGA. V was pared by 5 bases and J by 6 bases, with 8 bases of the junction left unmatched. This chain's CDR3 is CASSLDRGYAGELFF. The CDR3 bases are TGTGCCAGCAGCCTAGACAGGGGATATGCCGGGGAGCTGTTTTTT. The full variable domain, completed using reference TRBV7-3 and TRBJ2-2, is GAGVSQTPSNKVTEKGKYVELRCDPISGHTALYWYRQSLGQGPEFLIYFQGTGAADDSGLPNDRFFAVRPEGSVSTLKIQRTERGDSAVYLCASSLDRGYAGELFFGEGSRLTVL.

The chain employs TRBV1 and TRBJ1-1; the D call in the table, TRBD1, was not verified against the DNA. TRBV1 is given as a pseudogene. This CDR3 has 16 amino acids. The CDR3 DNA sequence: TGCACCAGCAGCCACTACGTCAGGGAATTGGACACTGAAGCTTTCTTT. The encoded protein is CTSSHYVRELDTEAFF.

The chain is built from TRBV6-4 and TRBJ2-7; weak D call: TRBD1 (6 bases). V dropped 0 bases and J dropped 2 bases, with 17 bases sitting between them. The CDR3 is 17 residues long. From germline, CDR1 is MRHNA and CDR2 SNTAGT. As DNA, the CDR3 is TGTGCCAGCAGTGACTCGGCTTATCAGGGGTGGACCTACGAGCAGTACTTC. Translated, it gives CASSDSAYQGWTYEQYF.

The chain joins TRBV6-1 to TRBJ1-2, with TRBD1 matching 8 bases. The CDR3 has 14 residues. CDR1 and CDR2 from the germline V gene are MNHNS and SASEGT. J was trimmed by 7 bases and V by 0 bases; bases with no gene match: 4. CDR3 in DNA: TGTGCCAGCAGTGAAGCTGGCAGGGGGCTTGGCTACACCTTC. Protein sequence: CASSEAGRGLGYTF.

This chain connects TRBV5-5 to TRBJ1-3, with no clear D. Trimming took 4 bases from V and 3 from J, leaving 11 bases between them. Per the germline V gene, CDR1 is SGHKS and CDR2 is YYEKEE (reference sequence). The CDR3 has 14 residues. The DNA of the CDR3 is TGTGCCAGCAGCCTGCTAAGTTTTGGAAACACCATATATTTT. Amino acid sequence: CASSLLSFGNTIYF.

This rearrangement joins TRBV19 to TRBJ2-7, with 9 positions matching TRBD1. V dropped 9 bases and J dropped 1; count of bases not matched to a gene: 10. The CDR3 consists of 15 residues. The V gene's germline CDR1 is LNHDA and CDR2 SQIVND (reference sequence). As DNA, the CDR3 is TGTGCCAGCATGGCAGGACAGGGGCCATCCTACGAGCAGTACTTC. Its protein product is CASMAGQGPSYEQYF.

In DNA form, the CDR3 reads TGCGCCAGCAGCTTGGGGTCCCAGGGGAACACTGAAGCTTTCTTT. Protein: CASSLGSQGNTEAFF. V and J are TRBV5-1 and TRBJ1-1; weak D call: TRBD1 (5 bases). Between the trimmed V and J ends, which lost 0 bases and 1 base, there was a span of 10 bases. This CDR3 is built from 15 residues. CDR1 is SGHRS and CDR2 is YFSETQ in the germline V gene. Looking up the rest from reference TRBV5-1 and TRBJ1-1 gives the full variable domain: KAGVTQTPRYLIKTRGQQVTLSCSPISGHRSVSWYQQTPGQGLQFLFEYFSETQRNKGNFPGRFSGRQFSNSRSEMNVSTLELGDSALYLCASSLGSQGNTEAFFGQGTRLTVV.

This chain connects TRBV12-5 to TRBJ1-1, with D unresolved. The ends were cut back, 3 bases at V and 3 bases at J, with 11 bases in the middle. Germline V gene lookup returns CDR1 LGHNT and CDR2 FRNRAP. The CDR3 contains 14 residues. CDR3 loop: CASGFGFKDTEAFF. The CDR3 nucleotides read TGTGCTAGTGGTTTCGGGTTTAAGGACACTGAAGCTTTCTTT.

Comments on this clone: This CDR3 is missing its conserved last phenylalanine or tryptophan, likely due to a read error. This chain uses TRBV10-3 with TRBJ2-3; TRBD2 might be the D (6 bases). Trimming took 10 bases from V and 3 from J, leaving 17 bases between them. CDR3 length equals 14 residues. Germline V gene lookup returns CDR1 ENHRY and CDR2 SYGVKD. As DNA, the CDR3 is TGTGCCACCAAGGGCGGGGTACCAACAGATACGCAGTATTCT. It specifies CATKGGVPTDTQYS.

The rearrangement uses TRBV28 and TRBJ1-5; 7 nucleotides agree with TRBD1. The length of the CDR3 is 12 residues. Losses at the gene ends were 8 bases for V and 7 bases for J; bases not matched to a gene: 5. Germline CDR1 and CDR2: MDHEN and SYDVKM. CDR3 protein: CASHPGGQPQHF. As DNA, the CDR3 is TGTGCCAGCCACCCAGGGGGACAGCCCCAGCATTTT.

The chain carries TRBV4-3 and TRBJ2-5; D gene uncertain. Germline V gives CDR1 LGHNA, CDR2 YSLEER. The CDR3 loop spans 15 amino acids. V dropped 0 bases and J dropped 4 bases, with 12 bases sitting between them. This CDR3 is CASSQEVAPGETQYF. In nucleotides, the CDR3 is TGCGCCAGCAGCCAAGAAGTTGCTCCCGGAGAGACCCAGTACTTC.

This chain connects TRBV5-6 to TRBJ2-6; D may be TRBD1 (5 bases). This CDR3 has 17 residues. The germline V and J ends were trimmed by 0 bases and 4 bases, with 14 bases remaining between them. Germline V CDR1 and CDR2: SGHDT, YYEEEE. The CDR3 spells CASSLGQGAPGANVLTF. CDR3 DNA: TGTGCCAGCAGCTTGGGCCAGGGCGCGCCAGGGGCCAACGTCCTGACTTTC.

This clone was detected only a few times. The rearrangement joins TRBV7-2 to TRBJ2-7; 8 nucleotides align to TRBD2. From germline, CDR1 is SGHTA and CDR2 FQGNSA. Germline trimming cut 1 base from V and 6 bases from J; bases unmatched to any gene: 8. The length of the CDR3 is 15 residues. CDR3 bases: TGTGCCAGCAGCTTAGTAGAGGAGAGCGGGGGCGAGCAGTACTTC. Translated: CASSLVEESGGEQYF.

V usage is TRBV5-6 and J usage is TRBJ2-2, with a weak D call TRBD2 (6 bases). Germline values: CDR1 SGHDT, CDR2 YYEEEE. The CDR3 is 15 amino acids. V gave up 5 bases and J gave up 2 bases, with 13 bases separating them. This CDR3 is CASRAGDLNTGELFF. In DNA form, the CDR3 reads TGTGCCAGCAGAGCGGGTGACCTAAACACCGGGGAGCTGTTTTTT.

CDR3 amino acids: CASTTAGVFSPLHF. CDR3 nucleotide sequence: TGTGCCAGCACCACGGCAGGGGTGTTCTCACCCCTCCACTTT. The V gene is TRBV7-8, the J gene TRBJ1-6; a possible D gene is TRBD1 (6 bases). Germline V gene data show CDR1 as SGHVS and CDR2 as FQNEAQ. The CDR3 is made up of 14 amino acids. The V gene lost 7 bases and the J gene lost 10 bases, with 17 bases spanning the gap.

The rearrangement joins TRBV19 to TRBJ1-5; D ambiguous. The ends were cut back, 2 bases at V and 3 bases at J, with 11 bases in the middle. Germline lookup yields CDR1 LNHDA and CDR2 SQIVND (reference sequence). The length of the CDR3 is 15 residues. The CDR3 loop is CASSISRHYNQPQHF. CDR3 DNA sequence: TGTGCCAGTAGTATAAGCAGGCATTACAATCAGCCCCAGCATTTT.

Only a few counts were recorded for this clone. The chain joins TRBV23-1 to TRBJ1-6; D ambiguous. TRBV23-1 counts as an open reading frame of uncertain function. The germline V and J ends were trimmed by 2 bases and 8 bases, with 13 bases remaining between them. CDR3 length equals 15 residues. Here the CDR3 reads CASSQQAGLHSPLHF. The CDR3, as DNA: TGCGCCAGCAGTCAACAAGCTGGACTGCATTCACCCCTCCACTTT.

This clone was detected only a few times. The chain has TRBV19 and TRBJ1-1, with 7 bases matching TRBD1. Losses at the gene ends were 4 bases for V and 4 bases for J; bases not matched to a gene: 12. The germline gives CDR1 LNHDA, CDR2 SQIVND (reference sequence). CDR3 length: 16 amino acids. DNA of the CDR3: TGTGCCAGTAGTACGTACTACAGGGGTCGGGGCACTGAAGCTTTCTTT. As protein: CASSTYYRGRGTEAFF.

This chain joins TRBV30 and TRBJ1-1; D remains ambiguous. This CDR3 region has 12 residues. Looked up from germline, CDR1 is GTSNPN and CDR2 is SVGIG (reference sequence). The V end lost 2 bases, the J end lost 7 bases, and 11 bases lay between the germline ends. CDR3 loop: CAWSSRGGEAFF. The CDR3 bases are TGTGCCTGGAGTTCTCGTGGCGGTGAAGCTTTCTTT.

V usage is TRBV4-1 and J usage is TRBJ2-2; 9 nucleotides match TRBD1. V lost 4 bases, J lost 6 bases, and 9 bases stayed unmatched. The CDR3 length is 16 residues. Germline V gene data show CDR1 as MGHRA and CDR2 as YSYEKL. The CDR3 protein is CASSPRQGGDPGELFF. The CDR3 region has the DNA TGCGCCAGCAGCCCGCGACAGGGGGGAGATCCCGGGGAGCTGTTTTTT.

The chain uses TRBV14 and TRBJ2-7, with TRBD1 matching over 8 bases. V shed 4 bases, J shed 4 bases, and the junction held 3 bases outside the gene matches. The CDR3 is 13 residues long. The germline V gene encodes CDR1 SGHDN and CDR2 FVKESK. The CDR3 DNA reads TGTGCCAGCAGCCGGACAGGGACATACGAGCAGTACTTC. Translating it yields CASSRTGTYEQYF.